The rows below give T cell receptor beta chains drawn from one sample of a study of T cell repertoires in cytomegalovirus infection. MiXCR, run by TCRdb on the reads, gives a single entry per CDR3 protein. Among approximately 470,000 distinct CDR3 sequences listed, more than 40% were seen once. The antigens for these receptors are not known. The sequencing here drew on cultured PBMCs, taken from culture after CMV antigen stimulation. The receptors derive from a human donor in good health (CMV status not recorded). Some clones in this sample may be carry-over from other donors' samples. The CDR3 runs from the conserved cysteine through the conserved F or W. The D gene is left open where the match is weak. Size values are once, few and many counts, or a class for expanded clones, and some rows have none.

TRBD2	once	TRBV25-1	TRBJ2-7	CAPLAGSYEQYF	TGTGCCCCTCTAGCGGGCTCCTACGAGCAGTACTTC
NA	few	TRBV19	TRBJ2-1	CASSIVGGPNEQFF	TGTGCCAGTAGTATAGTCGGGGGCCCCAATGAGCAGTTCTTC
NA	few	TRBV2	TRBJ2-3	CASNGRREGQDTQYF	TGTGCCAGCAACGGAAGGAGGGAGGGACAAGATACGCAGTATTTT
NA	many	TRBV28	TRBJ2-5	CASSLLGQETQYF	TGTGCCAGCAGTTTATTGGGGCAAGAGACCCAGTACTTC
NA	NA	TRBV20-1	TRBJ1-3	CSAMFTSYSGNTIYF	TGCAGTGCTATGTTCACATCCTACTCTGGAAACACCATATATTTT
TRBD1	NA	TRBV11-2	TRBJ2-2	CASSTGQILNTGELFF	TGTGCCAGCAGCACGGGACAGATATTGAACACCGGGGAGCTGTTTTTT
TRBD2	few	TRBV7-2	TRBJ2-1	CASSQPGGMKQFF	TGTGCCAGCAGTCAGCCGGGAGGCATGAAGCAGTTCTTC
TRBD1	NA	TRBV4-3	TRBJ1-5	CASSHDRDRGFQPQHF	TGCGCCAGCAGCCATGACCGGGACAGGGGTTTTCAGCCCCAGCATTTT
NA	few	TRBV12-3/TRBV12-4	TRBJ2-7	CASSPAGGTYEQYF	TGTGCCAGCAGTCCCGCGGGTGGAACCTACGAGCAGTACTTC
NA	NA	TRBV19	TRBJ2-2	CASTTGNTGELFF	TGTGCCAGTACCACAGGGAACACCGGGGAGCTGTTTTTT
NA	NA	TRBV7-6	TRBJ1-3	CASSAGATGSGNTIYF	TGTGCCAGCAGCGCCGGGGCGACAGGCTCGGGAAACACCATATATTTT
TRBD1	once	TRBV20-1	TRBJ2-1	CSARVFGTGNEQFF	TGCAGTGCTAGAGTGTTCGGGACAGGCAATGAGCAGTTCTTC
NA	NA	TRBV27	TRBJ1-1	CASSLQVGDTEAFF	TGTGCCAGCAGTTTACAGGTGGGCGACACTGAAGCTTTCTTT
NA	NA	TRBV12-3/TRBV12-4	TRBJ2-7	CASSLRQGPRYEQYF	TGTGCCAGCAGTTTGAGGCAGGGCCCCCGGTACGAGCAGTACTTC
NA	NA	TRBV2	TRBJ2-7	CASSVGEQYF	TGTGCCAGCAGTGTGGGCGAGCAGTACTTC
TRBD2	few	TRBV6-1	TRBJ2-7	CASRQGLAYEQYF	TGTGCCAGCCGCCAAGGACTAGCCTACGAGCAGTACTTC
TRBD2	few	TRBV7-4	TRBJ2-1	CASSRLGTSGNNEQFF	TGTGCCAGCAGCCGACTGGGGACTAGCGGTAACAATGAGCAGTTCTTC
TRBD2	few	TRBV6-2/TRBV6-3	TRBJ2-1	CASRPGLAVNNEQFF	TGTGCCAGCAGACCCGGACTAGCGGTCAACAATGAGCAGTTCTTC
TRBD1	many	TRBV28	TRBJ2-7	CASRRSGGAEQYF	TGTGCCAGCAGACGATCAGGGGGCGCGGAGCAGTACTTC
NA	NA	TRBV6-2/TRBV6-3	TRBJ2-3	CASSYPTIRVNGPDTQYF	TGTGCCAGCAGTTACCCGACCATAAGGGTAAACGGGCCGGATACGCAGTATTTT
NA	NA	TRBV7-6	TRBJ2-7	CASSLDQHPPYEQYF	TGTGCCAGCAGCTTAGACCAGCACCCCCCGTACGAGCAGTACTTC
TRBD2	NA	TRBV29-1	TRBJ2-3	CSVERQLAGVDTQYF	TGCAGCGTGGAGAGACAACTAGCGGGAGTGGATACGCAGTATTTT
NA	few	TRBV27	TRBJ1-2	CASSLNFRGPNYGYTF	TGTGCCAGCAGTTTAAATTTCCGGGGGCCGAACTATGGCTACACCTTC
TRBD1	NA	TRBV19	TRBJ1-1	CASSKRTGGETEAFF	TGTGCCAGTAGTAAACGGACAGGTGGTGAAACTGAAGCTTTCTTT
NA	few	TRBV5-5	TRBJ1-4	CASRRSPGNEKLFF	TGTGCCAGCAGGAGATCACCGGGGAATGAAAAACTGTTTTTT
NA	few	TRBV12-3/TRBV12-4	TRBJ2-7	CASSTGIPMFYEQYF	TGTGCCAGCAGCACCGGGATCCCGATGTTTTACGAGCAGTACTTC
NA	NA	TRBV19	TRBJ2-5	CASSVVRGTQYF	TGTGCCAGTAGTGTGGTAAGGGGGACCCAGTACTTC
TRBD2	few	TRBV11-2	TRBJ2-3	CASSLPTSGRMTDTQYF	TGTGCCAGCAGCTTACCGACTAGCGGGAGGATGACAGATACGCAGTATTTT
NA	NA	TRBV7-9	TRBJ2-1	CASSLSLAFNEQFF	TGTGCCAGCAGCTTAAGCCTAGCGTTTAATGAGCAGTTCTTC
NA	NA	TRBV7-2	TRBJ2-1	CASSLVPGGTDEQFF	TGTGCCAGCAGCTTAGTCCCTGGCGGGACTGATGAGCAGTTCTTC
NA	NA	TRBV7-2	TRBJ1-5	CASSRRALNQPQHF	TGTGCCAGCAGCCGCCGGGCGCTCAATCAGCCCCAGCATTTT
NA	NA	TRBV20-1	TRBJ1-1	CSAPGAGYTEAFF	TGCAGTGCCCCCGGGGCAGGGTACACTGAAGCTTTCTTT
TRBD2	few	TRBV12-3/TRBV12-4	TRBJ2-3	CASSLAGGTSASDTQYF	TGTGCCAGCAGTTTAGCGGGGGGGACTAGCGCATCAGATACGCAGTATTTT
NA	NA	TRBV10-3	TRBJ1-1	CAIRGGQDLNTEAFF	TGTGCCATCAGGGGCGGGCAGGATCTGAACACTGAAGCTTTCTTT
NA	NA	TRBV12-3/TRBV12-4	TRBJ2-1	CASGNGGNEQFF	TGTGCCAGCGGAAACGGGGGCAATGAGCAGTTCTTC
NA	few	TRBV7-2	TRBJ2-1	CASSDRDHFFNEQFF	TGTGCCAGCAGCGACCGGGACCATTTCTTCAATGAGCAGTTCTTC
NA	once	TRBV6-2/TRBV6-3	TRBJ2-4	CASSGSGLIQYF	TGTGCCAGCAGTGGGTCAGGTCTCATTCAGTACTTC